One sample yielded the 5 T cell receptor beta chains listed below, sequenced in a study of technical replicates of blood from four donors. Profiling relied on immunoSEQ multiplex PCR, and the TCRdb table lists in-frame clones only, not all of them. The sample lists around 83,000 clones; around 92% were seen once. Sequenced sample: T cells isolated from PBMCs. These receptors were collected from a human donor in good health. Some clones in this sample may be carry-over from other donors' samples.

The rearrangement joins TRBV28 to TRBJ1-1; 7 bases are shared with TRBD1. Germline-derived CDR1 and CDR2 are MDHEN and SYDVKM. V was pared by 5 bases and J by 8 bases, with 5 bases of the junction left unmatched. The CDR3 spans 12 residues. The CDR3 loop is CASSGTEFEAFF. The CDR3 nucleotides read TGTGCCAGCAGTGGGACAGAATTCGAAGCTTTCTTT.

V gene TRBV11-1 combines with J gene TRBJ2-7; 12 bases line up with TRBD1. There are 15 residues in the CDR3. V was pared by 6 bases and J by 5 bases, with 8 bases of the junction left unmatched. CDR1 is SGHAT, CDR2 FQDESV, per germline (reference sequence). In DNA form, the CDR3 reads TGTGCCAGCAGGCGAGGGACAGGGGGCTACAACGAGCAGTACTTC. Translating gives CASRRGTGGYNEQYF.

The chain recombines TRBV7-3 with TRBJ2-2; 12 nucleotides line up with TRBD2. The CDR3 has 16 residues. Germline loops: CDR1 SGHTA, CDR2 FQGTGA. The ends lost 3 bases at V and 2 bases at J; junction bases unmatched: 1. The CDR3 loop is CASSLGLAGNTGELFF. As DNA, the CDR3 is TGTGCCAGCAGCTTGGGACTAGCGGGTAACACCGGGGAGCTGTTTTTT.

This clone has only one observation. The rearrangement uses TRBV29-1 and TRBJ2-7; TRBD1 aligns across 7 bases. The CDR3 extends over 12 amino acids. The V and J ends lost 8 bases and 4 bases, in that order; junction bases with no gene match: 8. CDR1 SQVTM and CDR2 ANQGSEA come from the germline V gene. The chain's CDR3 is CSITGQTYEQYF. The CDR3 DNA sequence: TGCAGCATAACGGGACAGACTTACGAGCAGTACTTC.

The chain is built from TRBV6-5 and TRBJ1-1; TRBD1 matches 7 bases. Germline CDR1 MNHEY, CDR2 SVGAGI. The CDR3 length is 14 residues. The V and J ends lost 6 bases and 4 bases, in that order; junction bases with no gene match: 8. This CDR3 reads CASSTTGVGTEAFF. The CDR3 DNA is TGTGCCAGCAGCACTACAGGGGTTGGCACTGAAGCTTTCTTT.